Shown below are 24 T cell receptor beta chains from a single sample sequenced in a study of cytomegalovirus exposure and HLA in healthy donors. Sequencing was performed with immunoSEQ multiplex PCR; in TCRdb, only in-frame clones are kept and a portion is missing. The table records roughly 100,000 clones, roughly 85% of them present only once. Source material: PBMCs. All receptors come from a man between 18 and 29 years old in good health and CMV-seropositive.

This clone was seen only once. The chain is built from TRBV7-8 and TRBJ2-1, with TRBD1 identical over 9 bases. This CDR3 spans 14 amino acids. J lost 10 bases, V lost 2 bases, and 6 bases had no gene match. Germline V gene data show CDR1 as SGHVS and CDR2 as FQNEAQ. CDR3 sequence (DNA): TGTGCCAGCAGCTTAAGGACAGGGGTTCGCGAGCAGTTCTTC. Protein sequence: CASSLRTGVREQFF.

V gene TRBV9 combines with J gene TRBJ2-7; D is possibly TRBD2 (7 bases). This CDR3 has 14 amino acids. Germline CDR1 and CDR2: SGDLS and YYNGEE. Trimming left V 0 bases short and J 6 bases short, with 13 bases between. The CDR3 sequence: CASSVEPGGAEQYF. CDR3 bases: TGTGCCAGCAGCGTAGAACCTGGGGGGGCCGAGCAGTACTTC.

This clone was observed a single time. The gene calls are TRBV6-1 and TRBJ1-1; the D is unclear. The V end was cut by 10 bases, the J end by 5 bases, with 11 bases between. The CDR3 extends over 11 amino acids. The V gene's germline CDR1 is MNHNS and CDR2 SASEGT. For the CDR3, the DNA is TGTGCCACCTTACGGGAGACTGAAGCTTTCTTT. This codes for CATLRETEAFF.

The rearrangement uses TRBV2 and TRBJ1-4, with 10 nucleotides matching TRBD1. Trimming cost V 5 bases and J 5 bases; bases outside gene matches: 5. The CDR3 extends over 15 amino acids. Looked up from germline, CDR1 is SNHLY and CDR2 is FYNNEI. DNA for the CDR3: TGTGCCAGCAGTCTAGACAGGGGGCGAAATGAAAAACTGTTTTTT. Translated: CASSLDRGRNEKLFF. Combining the CDR3 with reference TRBV2 and TRBJ1-4 gives the whole variable domain EPEVTQTPSHQVTQMGQEVILRCVPISNHLYFYWYRQILGQKVEFLVSFYNNEISEKSEIFDDQFSVERPDGSNFTLKIRSTKLEDSAMYFCASSLDRGRNEKLFFGSGTQLSVL.

V and J are TRBV7-6 and TRBJ1-4; D possibly corresponds to TRBD1 (6 bases). Germline lookup yields CDR1 SGHVS and CDR2 FNYEAQ. CDR3 size: 14 residues. Trimming took off 4 bases at V and 6 bases at J, with 12 bases between the two ends. CDR3 residues: CASSSTGIDEKLFF. The CDR3 DNA follows: TGTGCCAGCAGCTCCACAGGGATAGATGAAAAACTGTTTTTT.

The chain carries TRBV6-5 and TRBJ2-3; D may be TRBD1 (5 bases). Germline V gives CDR1 MNHEY, CDR2 SVGAGI. V was pared by 6 bases and J by 2 bases, with 12 bases between. This CDR3 region has 14 residues. The CDR3 region is CASSMGLNTDTQYF. For the CDR3, the DNA is TGTGCCAGCAGCATGGGGCTTAACACAGATACGCAGTATTTT.

The gene calls are TRBV18 and TRBJ1-4; unclear D gene. Trimming cost V 3 bases and J 0 bases, with 8 bases left between them. This CDR3 is built from 15 residues. Germline assignment: CDR1 KGHSH and CDR2 LQKENI. The CDR3 protein is CASSPQEATNEKLFF. The DNA of the CDR3 is TGTGCCAGCTCACCGCAGGAGGCAACTAATGAAAAACTGTTTTTT.

This chain joins TRBV18 and TRBJ2-5, with 8 positions matching TRBD2. The CDR3 is made up of 15 amino acids. With 3 bases clipped from V and 5 bases from J, the junction kept 8 bases outside the gene matches. Per germline, CDR1 KGHSH and CDR2 LQKENI. CDR3 sequence (DNA): TGTGCCAGCTCACCCGCGGCGAGCGGGGGTGAGACCCAGTACTTC. This gives the protein CASSPAASGGETQYF.

The genes are TRBV28 and TRBJ2-2; 8 positions agree with TRBD1. The CDR3 extends over 14 amino acids. Germline assignment: CDR1 MDHEN and CDR2 SYDVKM. With 11 bases clipped from V and 1 base from J, the junction kept 6 bases outside the gene matches. The CDR3 protein is CAGGRGQNTGELFF. The CDR3 bases are TGTGCCGGGGGCAGGGGGCAGAACACCGGGGAGCTGTTTTTT. The full variable domain, rest sourced from reference TRBV28 and TRBJ2-2, is DVKVTQSSRYLVKRTGEKVFLECVQDMDHENMFWYRQDPGLGLRLIYFSYDVKMKEKGDIPEGYSVSREKKERFSLILESASTNQTSMYLCAGGRGQNTGELFFGEGSRLTVL.

In its sample, this clone was seen once. The chain is built from TRBV29-1 and TRBJ1-5; perhaps TRBD1 as D (5 bases). V lost 5 bases, J lost 5 bases, and 13 bases lay in between. Germline CDR1 and CDR2: SQVTM and ANQGSEA. This CDR3 is built from 13 residues. As DNA, the CDR3 is TGCAGCGTTACTCAGGGACTCGATCAGCCCCAGCATTTT. Translated, it gives CSVTQGLDQPQHF.

The rearrangement uses TRBV18 and TRBJ1-1; 9 bases line up with TRBD1. The CDR3 length is 16 residues. The germline CDR1 and CDR2 sequences are KGHSH and LQKENI. V trimming: 3 bases; J trimming: 0 bases; junction bases outside the gene matches: 5. In nucleotides, the CDR3 is TGTGCCAGCTCACCCCGGACAGGGGAGCTGAACACTGAAGCTTTCTTT. Translation gives CASSPRTGELNTEAFF. The full variable domain, rest sourced from reference TRBV18 and TRBJ1-1, is NAGVMQNPRHLVRRRGQEARLRCSPMKGHSHVYWYRQLPEEGLKFMVYLQKENIIDESGMPKERFSAEFPKEGPSILRIQQVVRGDSAAYFCASSPRTGELNTEAFFGQGTRLTVV.

CDR3 region: CASSLLDRAVNTIYF. DNA of the CDR3: TGTGCCAGCAGCTTGTTGGACAGGGCGGTAAACACCATATATTTT. The rearrangement links TRBV7-8 to TRBJ1-3; 8 bases are shared with TRBD1. Germline values: CDR1 SGHVS, CDR2 FQNEAQ. Trimming removed 3 bases from V and 6 bases from J; junction bases left unmatched: 7. CDR3 length: 15 residues.

The genes are TRBV23-1 and TRBJ2-5; 7 nucleotides align to TRBD2. TRBV23-1 is an open reading frame whose function is uncertain. The trim removed 0 bases at V and 5 bases at J, leaving 9 bases unmatched. The CDR3 is 16 residues long. The CDR3 region is CASSQSAGRGWETQYF. The CDR3 nucleotides read TGCGCCAGCAGTCAATCTGCGGGGAGGGGATGGGAGACCCAGTACTTC.

V and J are TRBV5-1 and TRBJ2-3; D gene uncertain. The germline V and J ends were trimmed by 6 bases and 4 bases, with 15 bases remaining between them. CDR1 SGHRS and CDR2 YFSETQ come from the germline V gene. There are 14 residues in the CDR3. CDR3 protein: CASNYYDSADTQYF. CDR3 nucleotides: TGCGCCAGCAACTACTACGACTCAGCAGATACGCAGTATTTT.

The chain has TRBV28 and TRBJ2-3, with D perhaps matching TRBD2 (5 bases). V was trimmed by 2 bases and J by 1 base, leaving 7 bases between them. Germline-derived CDR1 and CDR2 are MDHEN and SYDVKM. The CDR3 loop spans 14 amino acids. The CDR3 loop reads CASSLRRRTDTQYF. The DNA for the CDR3 is TGTGCCAGCAGTTTACGGAGGCGCACAGATACGCAGTATTTT.

This chain connects TRBV28 to TRBJ1-3; TRBD1 agrees at 7 bases. CDR1 is MDHEN, CDR2 SYDVKM, per germline. The CDR3 has 17 amino acids. After removal of 2 bases from V and 0 bases from J, the junction contained 7 bases not matched to a gene. CDR3 protein: CASSLPGTATSGNTIYF. The CDR3 DNA reads as TGTGCCAGCAGTTTACCCGGGACAGCCACCTCTGGAAACACCATATATTTT.

This clone was counted once. The chain uses TRBV6-5 and TRBJ1-1; D is perhaps TRBD1 (5 bases). Trimming shortened V by 2 bases and J by 4 bases, and 11 bases separated the two germline ends. The length of the CDR3 is 14 residues. In germline, CDR1 is MNHEY, CDR2 SVGAGI. This CDR3 reads CASSYQWGGTEAFF. The DNA of the CDR3 is TGTGCCAGCAGTTACCAGTGGGGGGGCACTGAAGCTTTCTTT.

The chain combines TRBV25-1 with TRBJ1-5; D is possibly TRBD1 (5 bases). The V and J ends lost 3 bases and 6 bases respectively, with 6 bases between them. There are 12 residues in the CDR3. Germline assignment: CDR1 MGHDK and CDR2 SYGVNS. This CDR3 reads CASSEGGQPQHF. The DNA of the CDR3 is TGTGCCAGCAGTGAGGGGGGTCAGCCCCAGCATTTT.

V and J are TRBV6-5 and TRBJ1-4, with D unclear. V shed 4 bases and J shed 0 bases, with 9 bases lying between them. This CDR3 has 15 residues. Per the germline V gene, CDR1 is MNHEY and CDR2 is SVGAGI. DNA for the CDR3: TGTGCCAGCAGTTCGTTAGGAGCAACTAATGAAAAACTGTTTTTT. It codes for CASSSLGATNEKLFF.

This clone was detected a few times. This chain connects TRBV6-5 to TRBJ1-2; D may be TRBD1 (5 bases). The CDR3 is 13 amino acids. Germline assignment: CDR1 MNHEY and CDR2 SVGAGI. Trimming left V 0 bases short and J 6 bases short, with 8 bases between. In nucleotides, the CDR3 is TGTGCCAGCAGTTACTCTTCAGGGAATGGCTACACCTTC. It is translated as CASSYSSGNGYTF.

This chain links TRBV7-3 with TRBJ2-3; D is uncertain. The CDR3 has 13 residues. Trimming left V 1 base short and J 3 bases short, with 5 bases between. Looked up from germline, CDR1 is SGHTA and CDR2 is FQGTGA. The CDR3 loop is CASSLIVTDTQYF. DNA of the CDR3: TGTGCCAGCAGCTTAATCGTAACAGATACGCAGTATTTT.

The CDR3 reads CASSAGEETQYF. CDR3 sequence (DNA): TGTGCCAGCAGCGCAGGGGAAGAGACCCAGTACTTC. The chain links TRBV28 to TRBJ2-5, with D possibly being TRBD1 (6 bases). The CDR3 runs 12 residues. V lost 6 bases and J lost 3, with 8 bases in between. CDR1 and CDR2 (germline): MDHEN, SYDVKM. Using reference TRBV28 and TRBJ2-5 for the parts outside the CDR3, the full variable domain is DVKVTQSSRYLVKRTGEKVFLECVQDMDHENMFWYRQDPGLGLRLIYFSYDVKMKEKGDIPEGYSVSREKKERFSLILESASTNQTSMYLCASSAGEETQYFGPGTRLLVL.

The chain links TRBV5-4 to TRBJ2-3; a possible D gene is TRBD1 (5 bases). There are 15 residues in the CDR3. V lost 0 bases and J 1 base, leaving 9 bases between the germline ends. Germline-derived CDR1 and CDR2 are SGHNT and YYREEE (reference sequence). The CDR3 nucleotides read TGTGCCAGCAGCTTGGACAGGTTAGGCACAGATACGCAGTATTTT. Its translation: CASSLDRLGTDTQYF.

CDR3: CASSVLIQEQFF. For the CDR3, the DNA is TGTGCCAGCAGTGTTTTGATCCAGGAGCAGTTCTTC. The chain is built from TRBV2 and TRBJ2-1; D is unresolved. This CDR3 region has 12 residues. V lost 4 bases and J lost 10, with 11 bases in between. Germline CDR1 is SNHLY and CDR2 is FYNNEI.